Shown below are 6 T cell receptor beta chains from a single sample sequenced in a study of CD8 T cells in acute hepatitis C reinfection (dated by TCRdb to about 2021). The receptor library was made with the immunoSEQ multiplex PCR assay. The table comes from immuneACCESS by way of TCRdb, which keeps in-frame sequences with V and J called. Part of the clones is missing from these tables; in studies checked, under half for an unresolved V gene and the rest for unknown reasons. Recorded for this sample are tens of thousands of clones; roughly 85% of them occurred a single time. Of the sample, roughly 9.7% is held by the ten largest clones. The time point label on this specimen signifies: naive CD8 control sorted from an acute-time-point sample. Sequencing used naive CD8+ T cells from PBMCs. Per the publication, the cell subset or site label means: sorted total naive CD45RO-negative CD8+ T cells. Source of these receptors: a young woman who spontaneously cleared hepatitis C infection.

CDR3: CASSELFWGTEAFF. The DNA for the CDR3 is TGCGCCAGCAGTGAGTTATTCTGGGGGACTGAAGCTTTCTTT. The rearrangement uses TRBV10-2 and TRBJ1-1; D is possibly TRBD1 (5 bases). The CDR3 loop spans 14 amino acids. Germline V gene lookup returns CDR1 WSHSY and CDR2 SAAADI. Trimming removed 1 base at V and 5 bases at J, with 11 bases between.

This sequence joins TRBV6-6 and TRBJ1-1; D gene ambiguous. The CDR3 is made up of 16 amino acids. V was pared by 0 bases and J by 3 bases, with 14 bases between. The germline V gene has CDR1 MNHNY and CDR2 SVGAGI (reference sequence). The CDR3: CASSYSISGDHTEAFF. CDR3 in DNA: TGTGCCAGCAGTTACTCGATCTCTGGGGATCACACTGAAGCTTTCTTT.

V usage is TRBV6-1 and J usage is TRBJ2-1; D uncertain. The V gene's germline CDR1 is MNHNS and CDR2 SASEGT. V lost 2 bases and J lost 0, with 8 bases in between. The CDR3 covers 15 residues. Written as DNA, the CDR3 is TGTGCCAGCAGTGAAATAACGAGCTCCTACAATGAGCAGTTCTTC. It specifies CASSEITSSYNEQFF.

The J gene is TRBJ1-1, the V gene TRBV5-6, with D hard to call. The CDR3 totals 12 residues. The V gene lost 2 bases and the J gene lost 11 bases, with 13 bases spanning the gap. Germline CDR1 reads SGHDT; CDR2 reads YYEEEE. The CDR3 coding sequence is TGTGCCAGCAGCTTCCCAGGTGGACGGGCTTTCTTT. This codes for CASSFPGGRAFF.

CDR3 residues: CAMERGGAGELFF. The CDR3 nucleotides read TGTGCCATGGAGCGTGGGGGGGCCGGGGAGCTGTTTTTT. The chain recombines TRBV27 with TRBJ2-2; 7 bases agree with TRBD2. CDR3 length: 13 residues. Germline CDR1 reads MNHEY; CDR2 reads SMNVEV (reference sequence). V lost 10 bases, J lost 6 bases, and 8 bases stayed unmatched.

The CDR3 protein is CASAPAGSSYEQYF. CDR3 bases: TGCGCCAGTGCCCCAGCGGGAAGCTCCTACGAGCAGTACTTC. V is TRBV10-2 and J is TRBJ2-7; 7 bases match TRBD2. CDR3 length: 14 amino acids. V shed 9 bases, J shed 0 bases, and the junction held 8 bases outside the gene matches. CDR1 is WSHSY and CDR2 is SAAADI in the germline V gene.